Each of the 23 T cell receptor beta chains below was sequenced from the same sample in a study of T cell responses to AZD1222 COVID-19 vaccine. Clones were read by immunoSEQ multiplex PCR, and TCRdb kept only the in-frame ones, dropping some. Of 30,000 to 35,000 clones in the sample, approximately 84% were seen once. The sequences come from peripheral blood, collected 28 days after the second AZD1222 dose. Receptor source: an adult who received the AZD1222 COVID-19 vaccine.

The gene calls are TRBV19 and TRBJ1-5; D possibly corresponds to TRBD1 (5 bases). Per germline, CDR1 LNHDA and CDR2 SQIVND (reference sequence). This CDR3 spans 12 amino acids. V lost 6 bases, J lost 7 bases, and 10 bases lay in between. CDR3 sequence: CASRGVGQPQHF. The CDR3 DNA follows: TGTGCCAGTAGGGGGGTAGGACAGCCCCAGCATTTT.

The chain combines TRBV5-1 with TRBJ1-1; TRBD1 might be the D (6 bases). CDR3 length: 16 amino acids. Germline values: CDR1 SGHRS, CDR2 YFSETQ. V was clipped by 4 bases and J by 1 base, with 17 bases between them. The CDR3 protein is CASSPTTGLGNTEAFF. The CDR3 nucleotides are TGCGCCAGCAGCCCCACGACAGGCCTGGGGAACACTGAAGCTTTCTTT.

V gene TRBV19 combines with J gene TRBJ2-2; TRBD1 agrees at 10 bases. Germline V gene sequence: CDR1 LNHDA, CDR2 SQIVND (reference sequence). The CDR3 has 18 residues. V gave up 5 bases and J gave up 7 bases; unmatched junction bases: 16. The CDR3 bases are TGTGCCAGTAGTCCAAGGATAGGAGACAGGGGGCGCCACGGGGAGCTGTTTTTT. It translates to CASSPRIGDRGRHGELFF. Complete variable domain (other parts from reference TRBV19 and TRBJ2-2): DGGITQSPKYLFRKEGQNVTLSCEQNLNHDAMYWYRQDPGQGLRLIYYSQIVNDFQKGDIAEGYSVSREKKESFPLTVTSAQKNPTAFYLCASSPRIGDRGRHGELFFGEGSRLTVL.

The table lists this clone with a count of one. The rearrangement links TRBV19 to TRBJ2-7, with 7 bases matching TRBD2. This CDR3 has 14 residues. Germline-derived CDR1 and CDR2 are LNHDA and SQIVND (reference sequence). The V gene end was trimmed by 4 bases and the J gene end by 2 bases; junction bases not matched to a gene: 5. The DNA of the CDR3 is TGTGCCAGTAGTAGGGCTAGCGGAACCTACGAGCAGTACTTC. Its protein product is CASSRASGTYEQYF.

This clone was counted only a few times. The chain is built from TRBV7-2 and TRBJ2-3; 9 bases are a match to TRBD2. Germline-derived CDR1 and CDR2 are SGHTA and FQGNSA. V lost 0 bases and J lost 0; bases outside the gene matches: 7. This CDR3 has 18 residues. The CDR3 sequence: CASSLAFSGGFSTDTQYF. The CDR3 DNA is TGTGCCAGCAGCTTAGCGTTTAGCGGGGGATTCAGCACAGATACGCAGTATTTT.

This chain links TRBV9 with TRBJ1-2, with D tentatively TRBD1 (6 bases). Trimming stripped 4 bases from V and 0 bases from J, with 16 bases between. CDR1 SGDLS and CDR2 YYNGEE come from the germline V gene. The CDR3 covers 16 residues. The CDR3 spells CASSPGVGGANYGYTF. The CDR3, as DNA: TGTGCCAGCAGCCCGGGGGTAGGGGGGGCTAACTATGGCTACACCTTC.

This clone was detected only a few times. The chain is built from TRBV27 and TRBJ2-7, with D uncertain. The germline gives CDR1 MNHEY, CDR2 SMNVEV (reference sequence). The CDR3 sequence is 15 residues long. The V end was cut by 5 bases, the J end by 2 bases, with 16 bases between. Here the CDR3 reads CASSHLTENTYEQYF. CDR3 in DNA: TGTGCCAGCAGTCACCTCACGGAGAACACCTACGAGCAGTACTTC.

This clone has a single count. This chain uses TRBV7-9 with TRBJ1-2; 8 bases line up with TRBD1. Germline V gene sequence: CDR1 SEHNR, CDR2 FQNEAQ (reference sequence). The CDR3 runs to 13 residues. Germline trimming cut 5 bases from V and 8 bases from J; bases unmatched to any gene: 7. The CDR3 bases are TGTGCCAGCAGCCTCGGACAGGGTGGAGGCTACACCTTC. This translates into CASSLGQGGGYTF.

The gene calls are TRBV2 and TRBJ2-2; 9 positions agree with TRBD2. Germline CDR1 and CDR2: SNHLY and FYNNEI. The CDR3 is made up of 15 amino acids. With 3 bases clipped from V and 6 bases from J, the junction kept 5 bases outside the gene matches. CDR3 in DNA: TGTGCCAGCAGTGAGGATAGCGGGAGTTCCGGGGAGCTGTTTTTT. This encodes CASSEDSGSSGELFF.

V usage is TRBV6-5 and J usage is TRBJ1-2; D remains ambiguous. The CDR3 is 12 amino acids. The V gene's germline CDR1 is MNHEY and CDR2 SVGAGI. Between the trimmed V and J ends, which lost 5 bases and 6 bases, there was a span of 10 bases. The chain's CDR3 is CASSIPGNGYTF. The DNA of the CDR3 is TGTGCCAGCAGTATTCCGGGGAATGGCTACACCTTC.

The genes are TRBV7-2 and TRBJ2-1; perhaps D is TRBD1 or TRBD2 (5 bases each). The V end was cut by 8 bases, the J end by 0 bases, with 17 bases between. Germline CDR1 reads SGHTA; CDR2 reads FQGNSA. The CDR3 covers 16 residues. CDR3 sequence (DNA): TGTGCCAGCTCAGAAGGGACGGCGAGCTCCTACAATGAGCAGTTCTTC. Encoded protein: CASSEGTASSYNEQFF.

The chain uses TRBV13 and TRBJ2-1; D unresolved. This CDR3 comprises 13 residues. The germline gives CDR1 PRHDT, CDR2 FYEKMQ (reference sequence). The ends were cut back, 1 base at V and 3 bases at J, with 4 bases in the middle. CDR3 region: CASSLDGYNEQFF. The CDR3 nucleotides are TGTGCCAGCAGCTTAGATGGCTACAATGAGCAGTTCTTC.

The rearrangement joins TRBV15 to TRBJ2-3, with D perhaps matching TRBD2 (6 bases). The CDR3 is made up of 17 amino acids. Germline V CDR1 and CDR2: LNHNV, YYDKDF (reference sequence). V was trimmed by 0 bases and J by 0 bases, leaving 13 bases between them. As DNA, the CDR3 is TGTGCCACCAGCAGAGATGGAATTGGGGGGAGCACAGATACGCAGTATTTT. Its protein is CATSRDGIGGSTDTQYF.

V is TRBV19 and J is TRBJ2-1; 11 bases map to TRBD2. The CDR3 is 17 residues long. The junction had 14 bases not matched to a gene; V was cut back by 5 bases and J by 8 bases. CDR1 is LNHDA and CDR2 is SQIVND in the germline V gene (reference sequence). The CDR3 nucleotides read TGTGCCAGTAGTCCCCCCAGGGGTAGCGGGGGGGGCGATGAGCAGTTCTTC. Translated: CASSPPRGSGGGDEQFF. The whole variable domain, remainder taken from reference TRBV19 and TRBJ2-1, is DGGITQSPKYLFRKEGQNVTLSCEQNLNHDAMYWYRQDPGQGLRLIYYSQIVNDFQKGDIAEGYSVSREKKESFPLTVTSAQKNPTAFYLCASSPPRGSGGGDEQFFGPGTRLTVL.

CDR3 in amino acids: CATSSRQKDTQYF. CDR3 bases: TGTGCCACCAGCTCCCGACAGAAGGATACGCAGTATTTT. V and J are TRBV15 and TRBJ2-3; maybe TRBD1 (5 bases). CDR1 is LNHNV and CDR2 is YYDKDF in the germline V gene (reference sequence). With 5 bases removed from V and 6 bases from J, the gap between germline ends came to 12 bases. This CDR3 comprises 13 residues.

This clone occurred once. This rearrangement joins TRBV12-5 to TRBJ2-7; 7 positions agree with TRBD1. This CDR3 spans 14 amino acids. Germline CDR1 reads LGHNT; CDR2 reads FRNRAP. The junction had 4 bases not matched to a gene; V was cut back by 0 bases and J by 5 bases. CDR3 coding DNA: TGTGCTAGTGGTTTGGTACAGGGGTCTCACGAGCAGTACTTC. Its translation is CASGLVQGSHEQYF.

This chain connects TRBV7-2 to TRBJ2-5; D is uncertain. Germline-derived CDR1 and CDR2 are SGHTA and FQGNSA. The ends were cut back, 3 bases at V and 5 bases at J, with 7 bases in the middle. CDR3 length equals 12 residues. The CDR3 DNA reads as TGTGCCAGCAGCTTGGCGCGGGAGACCCAGTACTTC. Translated: CASSLARETQYF.

This chain joins TRBV7-2 and TRBJ2-3; D unresolved. The germline gives CDR1 SGHTA, CDR2 FQGNSA. The CDR3 is made up of 13 amino acids. Trimming removed 10 bases at V and 2 bases at J, with 13 bases between. CDR3 coding DNA: TGTGCCAACTCCGGGCCAAACACAGATACGCAGTATTTT. Its translation: CANSGPNTDTQYF.

The chain has TRBV4-1 and TRBJ2-5, with D uncertain. CDR3 length: 14 amino acids. V lost 0 bases and J 5 bases, leaving 10 bases between the germline ends. Germline V gives CDR1 MGHRA, CDR2 YSYEKL. This CDR3 reads CASSQDANLETQYF. DNA for the CDR3: TGCGCCAGCAGCCAAGACGCAAATCTGGAGACCCAGTACTTC.

This sequence joins TRBV27 and TRBJ2-1, with TRBD2 as a possible D gene (6 bases). V lost 0 bases to trimming and J lost 3 bases, with 6 bases between them. Germline V gene sequence: CDR1 MNHEY, CDR2 SMNVEV (reference sequence). The CDR3 has 14 residues. DNA of the CDR3: TGTGCCAGCAGTTTATCGGGACTCTACAATGAGCAGTTCTTC. It translates to CASSLSGLYNEQFF.

This sequence joins TRBV19 and TRBJ2-7, with 10 nucleotides matching TRBD2. Per germline, CDR1 LNHDA and CDR2 SQIVND (reference sequence). The V segment lost 4 bases and the J segment 3 bases; nucleotides outside the gene matches: 6. This CDR3 has 15 residues. CDR3: CASSTTSGIIYEQYF. CDR3 coding DNA: TGTGCCAGTAGTACAACTAGCGGGATAATCTACGAGCAGTACTTC.

The genes are TRBV19 and TRBJ1-1; possible D gene TRBD1, 5 bases. The CDR3 contains 12 residues. Germline CDR1 reads LNHDA; CDR2 reads SQIVND (reference sequence). Trimming pared 7 bases from V and 1 base from J, leaving 7 bases between. The CDR3 sequence: CASKDRNTEAFF. The CDR3 DNA follows: TGTGCCAGTAAAGACAGGAACACTGAAGCTTTCTTT.

This clone was seen only once. The V and J genes are TRBV5-5 and TRBJ2-5; 9 nucleotides agree with TRBD1. Trimming at V came to 3 bases and at J to 4 bases, leaving 4 bases not matched to a gene. The germline V gene has CDR1 SGHKS and CDR2 YYEKEE (reference sequence). This CDR3 is 14 amino acids long. CDR3 sequence: CASSSGQGLETQYF. The CDR3 region has the DNA TGTGCCAGCAGCTCTGGACAGGGGTTAGAGACCCAGTACTTC.